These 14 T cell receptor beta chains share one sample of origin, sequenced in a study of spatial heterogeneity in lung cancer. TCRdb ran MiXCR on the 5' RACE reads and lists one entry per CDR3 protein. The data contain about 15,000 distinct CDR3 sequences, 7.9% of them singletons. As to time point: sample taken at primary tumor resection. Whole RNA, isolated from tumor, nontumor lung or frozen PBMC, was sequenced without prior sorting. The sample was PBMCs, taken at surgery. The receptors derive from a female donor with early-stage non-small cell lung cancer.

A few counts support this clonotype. The DNA of the CDR3 is TGTGCCAGCAGTAGGCCCCAGGGAGTTGGCTACACCTTC. Translated, it gives CASSRPQGVGYTF. The chain uses TRBV28 and TRBJ1-2; D is possibly TRBD1 (5 bases). Germline CDR1 and CDR2: MDHEN and SYDVKM. The CDR3 runs 13 residues. V gave up 5 bases and J gave up 7 bases, with 14 bases separating them.

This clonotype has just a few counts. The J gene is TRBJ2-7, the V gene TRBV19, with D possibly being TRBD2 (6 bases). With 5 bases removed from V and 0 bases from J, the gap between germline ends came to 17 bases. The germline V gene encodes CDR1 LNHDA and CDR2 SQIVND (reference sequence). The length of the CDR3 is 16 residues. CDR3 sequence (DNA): TGTGCCAGTAGTTCATATACCGGGGGATCCTCCTACGAGCAGTACTTC. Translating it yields CASSSYTGGSSYEQYF.

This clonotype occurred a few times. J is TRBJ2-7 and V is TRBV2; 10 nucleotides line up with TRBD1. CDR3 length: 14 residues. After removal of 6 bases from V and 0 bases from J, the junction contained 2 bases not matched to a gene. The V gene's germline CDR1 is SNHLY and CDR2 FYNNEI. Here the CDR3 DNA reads TGTGCCAGCAGGGGACAGGGGTCCTCCTACGAGCAGTACTTC. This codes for CASRGQGSSYEQYF.

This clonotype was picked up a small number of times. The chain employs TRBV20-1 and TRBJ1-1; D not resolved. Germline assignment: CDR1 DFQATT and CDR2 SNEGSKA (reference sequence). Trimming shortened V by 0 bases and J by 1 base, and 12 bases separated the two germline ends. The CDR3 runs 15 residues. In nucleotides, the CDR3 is TGCAGTGCTAGAGACGTTCTTATGCGGAACACTGAAGCTTTCTTT. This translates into CSARDVLMRNTEAFF.

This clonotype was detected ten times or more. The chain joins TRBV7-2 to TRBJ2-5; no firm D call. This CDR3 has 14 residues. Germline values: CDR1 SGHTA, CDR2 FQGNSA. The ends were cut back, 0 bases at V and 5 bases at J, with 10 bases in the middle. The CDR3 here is CASSLASTRETQYF. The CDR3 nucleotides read TGTGCCAGCAGCTTAGCGAGTACGAGGGAGACCCAGTACTTC.

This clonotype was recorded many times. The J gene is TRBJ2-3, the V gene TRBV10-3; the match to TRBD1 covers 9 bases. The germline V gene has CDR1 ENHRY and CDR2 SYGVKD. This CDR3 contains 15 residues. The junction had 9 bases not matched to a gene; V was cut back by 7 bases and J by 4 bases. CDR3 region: CAITQGQGGADTQYF. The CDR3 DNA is TGTGCCATCACCCAGGGACAGGGCGGAGCAGATACGCAGTATTTT.

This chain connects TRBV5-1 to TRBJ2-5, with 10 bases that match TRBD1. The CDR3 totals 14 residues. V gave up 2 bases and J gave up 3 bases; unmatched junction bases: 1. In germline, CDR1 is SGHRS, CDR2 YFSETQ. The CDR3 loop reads CASSFGTGEETQYF. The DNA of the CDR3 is TGCGCCAGCAGCTTCGGGACAGGGGAAGAGACCCAGTACTTC.

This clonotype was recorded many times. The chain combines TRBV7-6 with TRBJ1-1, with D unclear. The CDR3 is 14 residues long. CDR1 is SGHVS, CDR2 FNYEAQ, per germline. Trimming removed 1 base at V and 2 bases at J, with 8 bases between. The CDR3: CASSLGSPNTEAFF. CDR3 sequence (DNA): TGTGCCAGCAGCTTAGGATCCCCCAACACTGAAGCTTTCTTT.

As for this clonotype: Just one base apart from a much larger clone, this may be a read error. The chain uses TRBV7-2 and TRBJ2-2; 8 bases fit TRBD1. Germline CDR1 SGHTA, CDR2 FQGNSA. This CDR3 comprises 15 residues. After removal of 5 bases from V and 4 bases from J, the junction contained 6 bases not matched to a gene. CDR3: CASSEQGASTGELFF. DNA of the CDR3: TGTGCCAGCAGCGAGCAGGGGGCTAGCACCGGGGAGCTGTTTTTT.

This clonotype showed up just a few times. CDR3 sequence: CASSQGNGEQFF. The CDR3 region has the DNA TGTGCCAGCTCCCAAGGGAACGGTGAGCAGTTCTTC. This chain joins TRBV6-4 and TRBJ2-1, with D uncertain. The CDR3 covers 12 residues. The germline gives CDR1 MRHNA, CDR2 SNTAGT. V lost 8 bases, J lost 9 bases, and 14 bases lay in between.

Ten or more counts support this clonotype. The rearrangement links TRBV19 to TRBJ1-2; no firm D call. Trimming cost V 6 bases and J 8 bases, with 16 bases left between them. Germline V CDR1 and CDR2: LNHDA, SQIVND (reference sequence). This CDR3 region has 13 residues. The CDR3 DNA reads TGTGCCAGTAGAGGACCCGGAATGGGCGGCTACACCTTC. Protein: CASRGPGMGGYTF.

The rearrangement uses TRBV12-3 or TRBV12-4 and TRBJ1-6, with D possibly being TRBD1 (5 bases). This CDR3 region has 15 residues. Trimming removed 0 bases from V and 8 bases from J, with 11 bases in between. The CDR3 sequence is CASSLAGGRHSPLHF. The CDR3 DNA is TGTGCCAGCAGTTTAGCGGGGGGTAGGCATTCACCCCTCCACTTT.

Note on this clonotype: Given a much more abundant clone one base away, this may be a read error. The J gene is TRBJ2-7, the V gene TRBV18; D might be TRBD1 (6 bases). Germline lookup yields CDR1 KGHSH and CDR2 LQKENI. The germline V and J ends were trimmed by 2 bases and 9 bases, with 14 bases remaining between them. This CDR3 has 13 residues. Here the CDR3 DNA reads TGTGCCAGCTCACCAAACAGGGTAGGAGTGCAGTACTTC. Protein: CASSPNRVGVQYF.

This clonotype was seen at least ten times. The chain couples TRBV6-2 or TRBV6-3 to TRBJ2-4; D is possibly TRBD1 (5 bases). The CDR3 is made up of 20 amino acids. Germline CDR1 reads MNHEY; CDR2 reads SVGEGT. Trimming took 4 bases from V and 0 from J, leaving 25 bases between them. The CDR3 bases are TGTGCCAGCAGTTCCCAGAACGTCGTCGACAGCAGTCTAGCCAAAAACATTCAGTACTTC. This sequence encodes CASSSQNVVDSSLAKNIQYF.